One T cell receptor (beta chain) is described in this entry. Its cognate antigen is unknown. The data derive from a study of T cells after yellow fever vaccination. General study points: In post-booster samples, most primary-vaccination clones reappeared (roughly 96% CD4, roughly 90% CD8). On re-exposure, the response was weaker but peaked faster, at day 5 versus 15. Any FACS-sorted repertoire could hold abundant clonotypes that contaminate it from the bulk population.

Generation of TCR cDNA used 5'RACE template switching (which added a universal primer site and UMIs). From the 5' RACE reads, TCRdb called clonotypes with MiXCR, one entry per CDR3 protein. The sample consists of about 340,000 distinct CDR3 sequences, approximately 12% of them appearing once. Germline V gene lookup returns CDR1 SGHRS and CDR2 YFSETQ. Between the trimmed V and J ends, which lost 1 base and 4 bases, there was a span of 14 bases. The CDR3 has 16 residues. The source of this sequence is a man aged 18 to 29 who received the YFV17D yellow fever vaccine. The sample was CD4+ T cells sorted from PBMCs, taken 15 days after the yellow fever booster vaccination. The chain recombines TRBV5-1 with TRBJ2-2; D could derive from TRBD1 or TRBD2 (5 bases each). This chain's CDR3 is CASSLSRDRGTGELFF. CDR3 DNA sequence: TGCGCCAGCAGCTTGTCCCGGGACCGGGGCACCGGGGAGCTGTTTTTT. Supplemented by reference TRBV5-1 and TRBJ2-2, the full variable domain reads KAGVTQTPRYLIKTRGQQVTLSCSPISGHRSVSWYQQTPGQGLQFLFEYFSETQRNKGNFPGRFSGRQFSNSRSEMNVSTLELGDSALYLCASSLSRDRGTGELFFGEGSRLTVL.